These 2 T cell receptor beta chains came from one sample sequenced in a study of lymphopenia after photon versus proton radiotherapy. Repertoires were generated with immunoSEQ multiplex PCR, while TCRdb's copy carries only in-frame clones and drops some. This table has 150,000 to 200,000 clones, less than 90% appearing once. The sample here was peripheral blood, taken from a patient treated with photon-based radiotherapy. The source is a man in his fifties or sixties with gastric cancer.

V is TRBV5-1 and J is TRBJ1-2; possibly TRBD1 for D (6 bases). CDR1 SGHRS and CDR2 YFSETQ come from the germline V gene. The CDR3 is 14 amino acids. V dropped 0 bases and J dropped 5 bases, with 11 bases sitting between them. CDR3 in amino acids: CASSLEQGVYGYTF. In nucleotides, the CDR3 is TGCGCCAGCAGCTTGGAACAGGGAGTTTATGGCTACACCTTC.

This clone was detected once. This rearrangement joins TRBV6-4 to TRBJ2-3; 7 positions match TRBD1. Germline assignment: CDR1 MRHNA and CDR2 SNTAGT. Losses at the gene ends were 3 bases for V and 4 bases for J; bases not matched to a gene: 4. CDR3 length equals 14 residues. This chain's CDR3 is CASSDPGQPDTQYF. CDR3 DNA sequence: TGTGCCAGCAGTGATCCGGGACAGCCAGATACGCAGTATTTT.